The 8 T cell receptor beta chains reported below all come from one sample, sequenced in a study of Graves' ophthalmopathy and Graves' hyperthyroidism. The sequenced template was RNA, covering the TCR beta CDR3 region. Second-round multiplex PCR followed a first-round RT-PCR using HTBI primers. From the multiplex PCR reads, TCRdb called clonotypes with MiXCR, one entry per CDR3 protein. The repertoire has approximately 460,000 distinct CDR3 sequences, about an eighth of them found once; the top ten carry 9.8%. The sample consisted of blood. These receptor sequences come from a young woman with Graves' ophthalmopathy.

There are many counts of this clonotype. CDR3 in DNA: TGTGCCAGCAGCGTCCGGGACAGGTCGTTTGAGACCCAGTACTTC. As protein: CASSVRDRSFETQYF. The V and J genes are TRBV11-1 and TRBJ2-5; 8 bases line up with TRBD1. Germline V CDR1 and CDR2: SGHAT, FQDESV (reference sequence). J lost 5 bases, V lost 5 bases, and 10 bases had no gene match. The CDR3 is made up of 15 amino acids.

V and J are TRBV11-3 and TRBJ1-3; D is unclear. The V end was cut by 5 bases, the J end by 4 bases, with 18 bases between. Germline lookup yields CDR1 SGHNT and CDR2 YENEEA. The CDR3 sequence is 16 residues long. CDR3 nucleotides: TGTGCCAGCAGCCCGGCGGGCCTTCTCTCCGGAAACACCATATATTTT. It specifies CASSPAGLLSGNTIYF.

This clonotype has a count of ten or more. The rearrangement links TRBV11-2 to TRBJ2-6; D remains unclear. V gave up 2 bases and J gave up 1 base, with 9 bases separating them. Per germline, CDR1 SGHAT and CDR2 FQNNGV. The CDR3 is 16 amino acids. Here the CDR3 reads CASSLNSGSGANVLTF. DNA of the CDR3: TGTGCCAGCAGCTTAAATTCCGGGTCTGGGGCCAACGTCCTGACTTTC.

At least ten counts were recorded for this clonotype. V is TRBV6-5 and J is TRBJ1-4; 8 bases line up with TRBD1. Germline loops: CDR1 MNHEY, CDR2 SVGAGI. CDR3 length: 14 residues. The ends lost 5 bases at V and 7 bases at J; junction bases unmatched: 6. The CDR3 DNA sequence: TGTGCCAGCAGTCGCTCGGGACAGGTTGAAAAACTGTTTTTT. Amino acid sequence: CASSRSGQVEKLFF.

The table lists this clonotype with many counts. The junction and the germline gene differ at one end; a read error may be behind it. The chain is built from TRBV6-1 and TRBJ1-6; the match to TRBD1 covers 7 bases. This CDR3 spans 15 amino acids. CDR1 and CDR2 from the germline V gene are MNHNS and SASEGT. This chain's CDR3 is CASREEGQYNSPLHF. The CDR3 nucleotides are TGTGCCAGCAGGGAAGAGGGACAGTATAATTCACCCCTCCACTTT.

This clonotype was seen more than once but under ten times. CDR3 loop: CASSPRQLADYEQYF. The CDR3 DNA follows: TGTGCCAGCAGCCCCCGTCAACTAGCGGATTACGAGCAGTACTTC. V and J are TRBV7-9 and TRBJ2-7; 8 nucleotides line up with TRBD2. This CDR3 contains 15 residues. Looked up from germline, CDR1 is SEHNR and CDR2 is FQNEAQ (reference sequence). After removal of 5 bases from V and 4 bases from J, the junction contained 10 bases not matched to a gene.

The chain combines TRBV5-5 with TRBJ2-5; unclear D gene. V was pared by 2 bases and J by 9 bases, with 11 bases between. Per the germline V gene, CDR1 is SGHKS and CDR2 is YYEKEE (reference sequence). There are 12 residues in the CDR3. The CDR3 is CASSFPPEAQYF. Written as DNA, the CDR3 is TGTGCCAGCAGCTTTCCCCCCGAGGCCCAGTACTTC.

This clonotype was found many times. The rearrangement joins TRBV28 to TRBJ1-1; D remains unclear. Trimming took off 2 bases at V and 0 bases at J, with 10 bases between the two ends. This CDR3 spans 15 amino acids. The germline V gene encodes CDR1 MDHEN and CDR2 SYDVKM. The CDR3 DNA follows: TGTGCCAGCAGTTTAAGTCTTGGAGTGAACACTGAAGCTTTCTTT. Amino acid sequence: CASSLSLGVNTEAFF.